Shown below are 5 T cell receptor beta chains from a single sample sequenced in a study of response to subunit inactivated influenza vaccine. TCRdb re-called the RT-PCR reads with MiXCR, one entry per CDR3 protein. The sample includes fewer than 600,000 distinct CDR3 sequences, 6% to 9% seen only once; the top ten take about 12%. The sample here was PBMCs from blood, taken about 24 months after vaccination. Receptor source: a man aged 45 to 75 who received an inactivated influenza vaccine.

This clonotype has a count of ten or more. The V and J genes are TRBV11-2 and TRBJ1-2; D remains unclear. The CDR3 totals 15 residues. V shed 1 base and J shed 4 bases, with 13 bases lying between them. Germline V gene sequence: CDR1 SGHAT, CDR2 FQNNGV. This CDR3 reads CASSLAEQVGYGYTF. The CDR3 coding sequence is TGTGCCAGCAGCTTAGCTGAGCAGGTCGGCTATGGCTACACCTTC.

There are a few counts of this clonotype. J is TRBJ1-4 and V is TRBV12-3 or TRBV12-4; no clear D. With 8 bases removed from V and 11 bases from J, the gap between germline ends came to 12 bases. The CDR3 length is 11 residues. The CDR3 loop is CASSHREKLFF. The CDR3 DNA follows: TGTGCCAGCTCCCATAGGGAGAAACTGTTTTTT.

J is TRBJ1-4 and V is TRBV6-2 or TRBV6-3, with 8 bases fitting TRBD1. Losses at the gene ends were 6 bases for V and 10 bases for J; bases not matched to a gene: 10. The CDR3 consists of 14 residues. Germline values: CDR1 MNHEY, CDR2 SVGEGT. In DNA form, the CDR3 reads TGTGCCAGCAGGATTCAGGGGACAGGCGGAAAACTGTTTTTT. Its protein is CASRIQGTGGKLFF.

This clonotype was seen more than once but under ten times. This chain joins TRBV10-3 and TRBJ1-5, with D tentatively TRBD1 (5 bases). Germline loops: CDR1 ENHRY, CDR2 SYGVKD. This CDR3 contains 16 residues. The germline V and J ends were trimmed by 2 bases and 5 bases, with 16 bases remaining between them. In DNA, the CDR3 is TGTGCCATCAGTGAGGGGGACCGAGGGAGGTATCAGCCCCAGCATTTT. Its protein is CAISEGDRGRYQPQHF.

This clonotype was seen more than once but under ten times. The chain combines TRBV5-1 with TRBJ2-3; D unclear. The V end was cut by 6 bases, the J end by 8 bases, with 19 bases between. Germline V CDR1 and CDR2: SGHRS, YFSETQ. The length of the CDR3 is 14 residues. The CDR3, as DNA: TGCGCCAGCATCCCAACAGAAATAGCTGGTACGCAGTATTTT. Residues: CASIPTEIAGTQYF.